This entry concerns a single T cell receptor beta chain. The antigen is undetermined. The record originates from a study of T cells in narcolepsy. Overall study findings and caveats: HCRT-specific and TRIB2-specific autoreactive clonotypes appeared among same-patient CSF and blood CD4+ clonotypes. Autoreactive clonotypes reportedly recurred in blood of same and different patients, not controls.

The assay was immunoSEQ multiplex PCR, and TCRdb's table has in-frame clones only and misses some. The sample holds some 30,000 clones, about 80% seen once. This clonotype was sampled from a human donor with narcolepsy. Specimen: CD45RA- memory CD4+ T cells from PBMCs.

CDR3 nucleotide sequence: TGTGCCAGCAGCCGAAGACAGGGCCTGAACACTGAAGCTTTCTTT. Its translation: CASSRRQGLNTEAFF. The chain carries TRBV5-8 and TRBJ1-1, with TRBD1 matching over 7 bases. The trim removed 4 bases at V and 0 bases at J, leaving 6 bases unmatched. CDR1 is SGHTS, CDR2 YDEGEE, per germline. This CDR3 spans 15 amino acids.